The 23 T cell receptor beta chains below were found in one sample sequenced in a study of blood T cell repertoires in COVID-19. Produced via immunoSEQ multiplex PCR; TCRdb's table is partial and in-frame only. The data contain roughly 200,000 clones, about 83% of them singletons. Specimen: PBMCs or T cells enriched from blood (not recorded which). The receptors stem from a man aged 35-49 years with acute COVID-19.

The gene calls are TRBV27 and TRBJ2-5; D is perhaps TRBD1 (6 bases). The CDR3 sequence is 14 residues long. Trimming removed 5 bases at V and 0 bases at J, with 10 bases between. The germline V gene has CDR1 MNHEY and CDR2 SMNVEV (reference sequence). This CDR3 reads CASSPRDNQETQYF. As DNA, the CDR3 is TGTGCCAGCAGTCCCCGGGACAACCAAGAGACCCAGTACTTC.

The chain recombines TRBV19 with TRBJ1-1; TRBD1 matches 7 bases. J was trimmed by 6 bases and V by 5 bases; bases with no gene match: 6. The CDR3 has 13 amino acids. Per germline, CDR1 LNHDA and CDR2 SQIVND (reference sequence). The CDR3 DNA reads TGTGCCAGTAGTCGGAGGGGGCAGCCTGAAGCTTTCTTT. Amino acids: CASSRRGQPEAFF.

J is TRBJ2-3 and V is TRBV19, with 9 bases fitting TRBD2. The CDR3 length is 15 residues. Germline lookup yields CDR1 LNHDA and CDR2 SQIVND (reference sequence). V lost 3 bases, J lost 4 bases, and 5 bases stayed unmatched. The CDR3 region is CASSIAGGASDTQYF. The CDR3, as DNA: TGTGCCAGTAGTATCGCGGGAGGGGCCTCAGATACGCAGTATTTT.

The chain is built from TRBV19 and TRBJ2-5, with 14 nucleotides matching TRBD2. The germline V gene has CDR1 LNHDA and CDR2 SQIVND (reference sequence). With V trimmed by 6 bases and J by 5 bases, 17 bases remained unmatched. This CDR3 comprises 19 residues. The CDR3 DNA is TGTGCCAGTAGGTCCTCTGGGAGGACTAGCGGGAGGAGAGGGGAGACCCAGTACTTC. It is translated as CASRSSGRTSGRRGETQYF.

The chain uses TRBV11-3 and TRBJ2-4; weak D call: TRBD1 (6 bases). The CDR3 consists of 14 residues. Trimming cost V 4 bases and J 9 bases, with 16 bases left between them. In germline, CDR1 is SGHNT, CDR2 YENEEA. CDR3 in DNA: TGTGCCAGCAGCTCACAGGGCTTTCCCCCCATTCAGTACTTC. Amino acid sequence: CASSSQGFPPIQYF.

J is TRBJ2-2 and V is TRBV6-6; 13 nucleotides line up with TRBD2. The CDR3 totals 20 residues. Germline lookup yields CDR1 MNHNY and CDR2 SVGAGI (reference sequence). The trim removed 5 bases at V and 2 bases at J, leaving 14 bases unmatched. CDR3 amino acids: CASSPTSGRASNYNTGELFF. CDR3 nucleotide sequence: TGTGCCAGCAGTCCTACTAGCGGGAGGGCCTCTAACTATAACACCGGGGAGCTGTTTTTT.

CDR3 amino acids: CASSLLAGEADTQYF. For the CDR3, the DNA is TGCGCCAGCAGCTTGCTAGCGGGAGAAGCAGATACGCAGTATTTT. The chain is built from TRBV5-1 and TRBJ2-3; 10 bases line up with TRBD2. CDR3 size: 15 residues. Losses at the gene ends were 1 base for V and 4 bases for J; bases not matched to a gene: 3. Germline V lookup: CDR1 SGHRS, CDR2 YFSETQ.

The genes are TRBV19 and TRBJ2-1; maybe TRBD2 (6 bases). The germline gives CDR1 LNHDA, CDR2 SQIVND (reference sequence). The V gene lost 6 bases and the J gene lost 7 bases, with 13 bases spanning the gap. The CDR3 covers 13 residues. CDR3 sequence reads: CASSGSAGNEQFF. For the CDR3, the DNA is TGTGCCAGTAGCGGGAGTGCGGGAAATGAGCAGTTCTTC.

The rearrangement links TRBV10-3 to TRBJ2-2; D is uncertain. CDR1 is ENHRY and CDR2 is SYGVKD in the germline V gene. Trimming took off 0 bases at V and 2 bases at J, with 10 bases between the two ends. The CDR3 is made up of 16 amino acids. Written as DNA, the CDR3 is TGTGCCATCAGTGAGTCTGGGCCAACCAACACCGGGGAGCTGTTTTTT. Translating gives CAISESGPTNTGELFF.

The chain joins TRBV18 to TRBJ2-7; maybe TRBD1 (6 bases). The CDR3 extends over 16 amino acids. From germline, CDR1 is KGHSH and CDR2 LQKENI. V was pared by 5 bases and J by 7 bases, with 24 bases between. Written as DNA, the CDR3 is TGTGCCAGCTCATTGACCGGGACATCATTGATCAGGGAGCAGTACTTC. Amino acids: CASSLTGTSLIREQYF.

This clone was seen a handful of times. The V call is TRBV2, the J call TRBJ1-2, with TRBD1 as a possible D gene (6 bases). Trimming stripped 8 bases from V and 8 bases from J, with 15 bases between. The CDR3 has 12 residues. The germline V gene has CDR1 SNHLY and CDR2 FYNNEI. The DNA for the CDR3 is TGTGCCAGCGTCACCCACAGGGAGGGCTACACCTTC. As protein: CASVTHREGYTF.

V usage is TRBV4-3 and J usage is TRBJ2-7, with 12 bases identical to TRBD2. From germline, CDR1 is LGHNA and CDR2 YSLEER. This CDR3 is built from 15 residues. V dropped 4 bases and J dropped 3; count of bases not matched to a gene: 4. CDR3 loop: CASSLSTSGGYEQYF. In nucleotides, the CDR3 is TGCGCCAGCAGCCTATCGACTAGCGGGGGCTACGAGCAGTACTTC.

In nucleotides, the CDR3 is TGTGCCAGCAGCTTAGATTCGAGAACAGGGGCGTACTTC. Amino acid sequence: CASSLDSRTGAYF. The chain couples TRBV11-2 to TRBJ2-7, with TRBD1 matching over 7 bases. Losses at the gene ends were 0 bases for V and 12 bases for J; bases not matched to a gene: 8. The CDR3 sequence is 13 residues long. The germline CDR1 and CDR2 sequences are SGHAT and FQNNGV.

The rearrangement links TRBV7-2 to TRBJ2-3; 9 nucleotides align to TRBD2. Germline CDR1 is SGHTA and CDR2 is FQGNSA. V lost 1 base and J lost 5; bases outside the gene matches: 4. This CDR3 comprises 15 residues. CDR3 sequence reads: CASSLGGLAGDTQYF. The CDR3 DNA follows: TGTGCCAGCAGCTTAGGGGGACTAGCAGGAGATACGCAGTATTTT.

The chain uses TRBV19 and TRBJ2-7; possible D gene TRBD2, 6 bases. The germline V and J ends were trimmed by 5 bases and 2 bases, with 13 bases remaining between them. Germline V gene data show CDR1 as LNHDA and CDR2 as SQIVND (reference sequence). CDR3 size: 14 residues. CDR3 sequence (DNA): TGTGCCAGTAGTGCCGATTGGAGGGCCTACGAGCAGTACTTC. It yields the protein CASSADWRAYEQYF.

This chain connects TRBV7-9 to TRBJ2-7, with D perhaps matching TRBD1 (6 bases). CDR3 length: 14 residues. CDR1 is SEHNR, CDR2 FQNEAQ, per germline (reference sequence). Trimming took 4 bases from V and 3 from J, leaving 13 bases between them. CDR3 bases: TGTGCCAGCAGCTCGACAACAGGGAGCTACGAGCAGTACTTC. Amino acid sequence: CASSSTTGSYEQYF.

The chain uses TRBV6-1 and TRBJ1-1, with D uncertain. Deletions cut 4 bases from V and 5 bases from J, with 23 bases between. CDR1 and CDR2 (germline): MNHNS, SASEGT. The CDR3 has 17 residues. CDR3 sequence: CASSARSGSLTRTEAFF. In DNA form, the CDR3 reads TGTGCCAGCAGTGCCCGAAGCGGGTCCCTCACGCGGACTGAAGCTTTCTTT.

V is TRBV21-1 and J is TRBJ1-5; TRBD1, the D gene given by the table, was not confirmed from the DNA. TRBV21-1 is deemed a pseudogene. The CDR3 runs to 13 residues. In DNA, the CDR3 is TGTGCCAGCAGCCCCCGACAGAATCAGCCCCAGCATTTT. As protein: CASSPRQNQPQHF.

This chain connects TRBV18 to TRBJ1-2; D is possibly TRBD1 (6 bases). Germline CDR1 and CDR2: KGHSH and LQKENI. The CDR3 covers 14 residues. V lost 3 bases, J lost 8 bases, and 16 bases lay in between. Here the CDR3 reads CASSPENRVAGYTF. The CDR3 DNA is TGTGCCAGCTCACCGGAGAACAGGGTGGCAGGCTACACCTTC.

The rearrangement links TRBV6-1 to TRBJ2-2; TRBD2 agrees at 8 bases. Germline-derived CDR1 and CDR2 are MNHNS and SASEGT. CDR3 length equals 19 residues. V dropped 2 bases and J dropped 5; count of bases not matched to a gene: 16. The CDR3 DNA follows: TGTGCCAGCAGTGAACCTTTTGCCGGGAGGGAATCGAGAACCGGGGAGCTGTTTTTT. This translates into CASSEPFAGRESRTGELFF.

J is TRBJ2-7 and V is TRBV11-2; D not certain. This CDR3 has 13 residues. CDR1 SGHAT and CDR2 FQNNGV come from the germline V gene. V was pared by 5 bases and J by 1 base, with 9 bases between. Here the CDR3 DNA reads TGTGCCAGCAGCCCCGTCAGGTCCTACGAGCAGTACTTC. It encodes CASSPVRSYEQYF.

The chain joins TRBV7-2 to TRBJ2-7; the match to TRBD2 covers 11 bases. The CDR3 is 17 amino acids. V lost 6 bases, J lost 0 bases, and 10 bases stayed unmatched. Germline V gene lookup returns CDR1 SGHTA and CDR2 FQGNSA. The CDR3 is CASRRTSGPPSSYEQYF. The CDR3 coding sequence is TGTGCCAGCAGGCGGACTAGCGGGCCTCCCAGCTCCTACGAGCAGTACTTC.

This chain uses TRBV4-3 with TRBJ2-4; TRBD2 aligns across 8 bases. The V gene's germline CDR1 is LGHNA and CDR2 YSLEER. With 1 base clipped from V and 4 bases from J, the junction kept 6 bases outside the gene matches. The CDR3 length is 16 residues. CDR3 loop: CASSQVTSGGKNIQYF. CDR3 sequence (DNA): TGCGCCAGCAGCCAAGTAACTAGCGGTGGAAAAAACATTCAGTACTTC.